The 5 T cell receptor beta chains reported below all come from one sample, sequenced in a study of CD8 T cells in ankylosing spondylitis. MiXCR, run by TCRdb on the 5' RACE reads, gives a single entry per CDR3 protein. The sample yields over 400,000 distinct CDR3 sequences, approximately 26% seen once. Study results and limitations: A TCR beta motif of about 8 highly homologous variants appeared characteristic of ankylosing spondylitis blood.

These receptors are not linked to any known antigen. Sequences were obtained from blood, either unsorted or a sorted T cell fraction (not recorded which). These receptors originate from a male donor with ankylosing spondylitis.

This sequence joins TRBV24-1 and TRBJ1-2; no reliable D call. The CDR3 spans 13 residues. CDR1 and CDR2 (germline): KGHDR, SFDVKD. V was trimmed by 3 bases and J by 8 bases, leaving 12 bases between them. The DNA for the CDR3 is TGTGCCACCAGTGATAATTCTTGGGAAGGCTACACCTTC. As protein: CATSDNSWEGYTF.

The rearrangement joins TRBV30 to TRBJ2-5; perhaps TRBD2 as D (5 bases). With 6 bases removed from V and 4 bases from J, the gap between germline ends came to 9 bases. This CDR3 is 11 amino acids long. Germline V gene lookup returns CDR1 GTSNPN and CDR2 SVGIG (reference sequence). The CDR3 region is CACARAETQYF. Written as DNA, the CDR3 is TGTGCCTGTGCGAGGGCAGAGACCCAGTACTTC.

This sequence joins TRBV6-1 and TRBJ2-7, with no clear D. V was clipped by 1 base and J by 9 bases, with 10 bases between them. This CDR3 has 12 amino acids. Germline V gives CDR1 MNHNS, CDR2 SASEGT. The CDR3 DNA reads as TGTGCCAGCAGTGAAGGGTTTCGGGCGCAGTACGTC. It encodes CASSEGFRAQYV.

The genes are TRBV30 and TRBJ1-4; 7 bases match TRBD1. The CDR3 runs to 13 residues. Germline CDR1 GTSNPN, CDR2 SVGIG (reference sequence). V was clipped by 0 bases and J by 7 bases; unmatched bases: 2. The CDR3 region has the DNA TGTGCCTGGAGTGTACAGGGGACTGAAAAACTGTTTTTT. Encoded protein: CAWSVQGTEKLFF.

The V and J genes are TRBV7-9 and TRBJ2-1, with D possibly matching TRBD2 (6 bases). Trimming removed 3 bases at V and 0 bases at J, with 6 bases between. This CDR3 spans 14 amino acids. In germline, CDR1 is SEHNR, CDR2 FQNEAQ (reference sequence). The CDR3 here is CASSLDYSYNEQFF. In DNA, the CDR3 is TGTGCCAGCAGCTTGGACTACTCCTACAATGAGCAGTTCTTC.